The clone carrying this TCR beta chain was counted many times. Its antigen is currently unknown. Time point in this sample: longitudinal time-point 3. The starting material, 2 million PBMCs stored at -80 C, gave rise to the unsorted libraries. This sample was included in a study of neurological immune-mediated disorders. Whole-study findings and limits: No sharing of CDR3 amino acid sequences was observed among expanded clones across subjects, suggesting private repertoires in all groups. It was HTLV-1-associated myelopathy that showed the most TCR clonal expansion, while multiple sclerosis showed the least, falling below healthy controls.

5'RACE with 10-nucleotide random UMIs generated the cDNA. TCRdb passed the 5' RACE reads through MiXCR, listing each CDR3 protein once. The sample includes roughly 45,000 distinct CDR3 sequences, 13% seen only once; the top ten take about an eighth. Germline CDR1 is MNHEY and CDR2 is SMNVEV (reference sequence). This CDR3 spans 13 amino acids. V was cut by 9 bases and J by 8 bases, with 17 bases left in between. Input material: PBMCs. V is TRBV27 and J is TRBJ2-1; unclear D gene. The TCR sequence derives from a man aged 30 to 39 in good health. This CDR3 reads CASWQVLSDEQFF. As DNA, the CDR3 is TGTGCCAGTTGGCAGGTGCTAAGCGATGAGCAGTTCTTC.